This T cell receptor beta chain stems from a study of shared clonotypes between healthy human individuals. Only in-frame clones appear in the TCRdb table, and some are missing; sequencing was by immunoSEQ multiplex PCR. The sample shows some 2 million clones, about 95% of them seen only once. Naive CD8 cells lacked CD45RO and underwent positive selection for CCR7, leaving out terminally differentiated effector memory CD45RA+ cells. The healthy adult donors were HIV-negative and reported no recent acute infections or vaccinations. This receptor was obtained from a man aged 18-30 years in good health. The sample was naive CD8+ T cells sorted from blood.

This CDR3 reads CASSLVTSGGVQAREQYF. In DNA form, the CDR3 reads TGCGCCAGCAGCTTGGTGACTAGCGGGGGGGTCCAGGCAAGAGAGCAGTACTTC. The chain couples TRBV5-1 to TRBJ2-7; 14 positions agree with TRBD2. CDR1 is SGHRS and CDR2 is YFSETQ in the germline V gene. J lost 7 bases, V lost 0 bases, and 12 bases had no gene match. The CDR3 runs to 18 residues.